The 3 T cell receptor beta chains below all came from one sample that was sequenced in a study of T cell responses to AZD1222 COVID-19 vaccine. Assay: immunoSEQ multiplex PCR; the TCRdb copy retains only in-frame clones and omits some. Among some 150,000 clones listed, approximately 78% were seen once. Here the sequenced sample was peripheral blood, taken on day 0 of MenACWY control vaccination. The source of these receptors is an adult in good health.

The chain couples TRBV11-2 to TRBJ2-2; 14 bases line up with TRBD2. Looked up from germline, CDR1 is SGHAT and CDR2 is FQNNGV. The CDR3 contains 19 residues. The ends lost 0 bases at V and 3 bases at J; junction bases unmatched: 6. CDR3 region: CASSLDRTSGGKYTGELFF. CDR3 coding DNA: TGTGCCAGCAGCTTAGATCGGACTAGCGGGGGGAAATACACCGGGGAGCTGTTTTTT.

The chain carries TRBV4-1 and TRBJ2-7; the D is unclear. The CDR3 consists of 16 residues. Germline V gene lookup returns CDR1 MGHRA and CDR2 YSYEKL. V was clipped by 0 bases and J by 2 bases, with 14 bases between them. The chain's CDR3 is CASSQDRTRRTYEQYF. CDR3 DNA sequence: TGCGCCAGCAGCCAAGATCGTACCAGACGTACCTACGAGCAGTACTTC.

J is TRBJ2-1 and V is TRBV12-3 or TRBV12-4; D gene unclear. The CDR3 has 12 amino acids. Trimming took off 3 bases at V and 7 bases at J, with 7 bases between the two ends. The CDR3 DNA follows: TGTGCCAGCAGTTTCAATCAGAATGAGCAGTTCTTC. Protein: CASSFNQNEQFF.